The source of this TCR beta chain is a study of cytomegalovirus exposure and HLA in healthy donors (dated by TCRdb to the late 2010s). Some background on the complete study: In an earlier analysis of 587 of the donors, around 290 Gb of sequence data and roughly 100 million unique TCR beta sequences from roughly 200 million T cells were reported. Around 320 gigabases of sequencing data and tens of millions of unique TCR sequences were included in an early release covering roughly 700 HLA-typed donors. Of the 398 genotyped donors, roughly 80% fell in the genetic ancestry cluster associated with self-reported Caucasian donors. The study aimed to test whether cataloging public T cell receptors could reveal signatures of past pathogen exposure. The study used immunosequencing to profile the T cell repertoires of around 600 subjects and linked those repertoires to cytomegalovirus serostatus. A separate validation cohort of roughly 110 different subjects was used in addition to the roughly 700-subject first cohort. High-throughput TCR immunosequencing, statistical association of individual TCRs with disease status, and machine learning were combined to predict cytomegalovirus infection status. In a later analysis, previously published TCR beta repertoires from about 670 donors were re-analyzed and high-resolution HLA genotyping was added so that TCR occurrence patterns could be studied. Rather than using new phenotypic data, the later analysis identified candidate immune exposures from TCR beta sequences and from how often those sequences occurred across donors. An earlier analysis of approximately 640 of the donors applied high-throughput TCR beta sequencing to assess whether each TCR beta V gene segment acted as functional or pseudogenic. Donor age, sex, ethnicity and CMV serostatus were compiled together with the repertoire data. A later genetic analysis used genome-wide SNP genotypes for about 65% of the 666 donors, treating that subset as a discovery cohort. All discovery cohort repertoires had been generated using a single sequencing platform. Class I and class II HLA loci were covered by the typing at four-digit resolution. The number of typed donors differed by locus: roughly 629-640 for A, B, C, DRB1 and DQB1; some 500 for DQA1; some 610 for DPA1; and some 470 for DPB1. Because of strong linkage in the cohort, roughly five DR-DQ haplotypes were treated as single units for association and clustering. Among about 400 genotyped donors of the cohort, an average of about 240,000 unique TCR beta nucleotide sequences was sequenced per donor, of which roughly 18% were non-productive. Findings and caveats that apply to the study as a whole: Compared with the approximately 710-donor mean, donors in an Asian-associated ancestry cluster had fewer N-insertions in productive TCRs, according to a later genetic analysis. A later analysis found that HLA-associated TCR beta chains were more clonally expanded and had lower generation probabilities than equally common non-associated chains. The only immune exposure information available for the cohort was CMV serostatus. Assigning TCR associations to individual alleles was difficult when HLA alleles, especially DR and DQ, strongly co-occurred. A later analysis reported that several top co-occurrence clusters appeared linked to parvovirus B19, influenza, CMV and Epstein-Barr virus. In a later analysis, TCR association rates were found to vary across HLA loci, with the most associated TCRs seen for DRB1 alleles and the fewest for HLA-C alleles. Most CMV-associated TCR beta chains appeared to be HLA-restricted in a later analysis, and the HLA associations seemed to be driven largely by CMV exposure. The authors suggested that the approach could potentially be extended to other disease states and immunological phenotypes. Broadly in line with IMGT annotations, most TCR beta V segments showed up in productive rearrangements about 87% or about 30% of the time in an earlier analysis of under 700 of the donors. In a later genetic analysis, a missense DCLRE1C variant was associated with V-gene and J-gene trimming of TCR beta chains, and the association was replicated in an independent cohort. Because some donors lacked HLA typing at each locus, the association tests relied only on the typed subset. The study listed 164 TCR beta chains as associated with cytomegalovirus. Most TCR sequences were observed very rarely across donors, whereas some public TCRs were present in many individuals. This cohort had only TCR beta chains sequenced, and the lack of alpha or paired-chain data limited which features could be detected. Linkage disequilibrium might explain the correlated functional status among segregating V segments, but an unknown experimental factor could not be ruled out. A further reported finding was that TCR beta sequences accurately predicted the HLA-A and HLA-B alleles for most subjects in the first cohort. In vitro tests confirmed that three of the cytomegalovirus-associated TCR beta chains recognize cytomegalovirus antigens. The classifier was reported to diagnose cytomegalovirus status with high specificity and sensitivity in both the original cohort and the validation cohort. Specific HLA alleles were associated with over 15,000 TCR beta sequences at a false discovery rate of 0.05 in a later analysis. A group of highly shared sequence variants was considered likely to be a technical artifact of the sequencing pipeline. The earlier analysis of 587 of the donors excluded some 15 rarely observed V segments, including chromosome 9 orphons, because counts were too low. The presence/absence analyses assumed that sequencing depth was roughly uniform across donors, and that assumption may not be true.

The cohort consisted of hundreds of healthy bone marrow donors. All cohort members were sampled while nominally healthy, although unrecorded immune exposures were likely present. The donor tested CMV seropositive and was one of the 289 seropositive cohort members. Every donor gave a peripheral blood sample, and the peripheral blood mononuclear cells from that sample were used for TCR beta sequencing. Genomic DNA extraction from the blood cell samples was performed with the Qiagen DNeasy Blood Extraction Kit. Remarks on this clone: Its antigen remains undetermined. No base qualities exist here, and no much larger clone lies one base off it.

The protocol used for the library was the immunoSEQ multiplex PCR assay. A mixture of 60 forward primers for TCR Vbeta segments and 13 reverse primers for TCR Jbeta segments was used in the multiplex PCR. The CDR3 region of rearranged TCR beta genes was amplified from genomic DNA by a multiplex PCR assay. Amplified TCR beta libraries were sequenced as 87-base-pair reads on the Illumina HiSeq System. As for the original processing: A later analysis counted around 72 million unique TCR beta chains across the 670 or so repertoires, and around 9.9 million of these chains were shared by at least two donors. Raw reads were error-corrected and collapsed into unique sequences by a nearest-neighbor algorithm in which closely related sequences were merged to remove PCR and sequencing errors. V, D and J gene segments were assigned by aligning CDR3 sequences to IMGT reference sequences. For a sequence to be retained, at least a six-nucleotide match to both a V gene segment and a J gene segment was required. A rearrangement counted as productive if the CDR3 had no stop codons and remained in frame with V and J, and every other rearrangement counted as non-productive. CDR3 was defined by IMGT convention, running from the second conserved V-encoded cysteine to the conserved J-encoded phenylalanine. In an earlier analysis of more than 550 of the donors, sequences lacking an unambiguous match to a single V gene segment were excluded. An earlier analysis of 587 of the donors called V segments functional above 56.7% productive rearrangements and segregating when the between-donor standard deviation exceeded 5%. A statistical classification framework was built to diagnose cytomegalovirus status from the catalog of TCR beta chain sequences. In a later analysis, TCR nucleotide sequences were compared against IMGT/GENE-DB human TR gene sequences so that V and J genes could be assigned. The TCRdist pipeline was used in a later analysis to assign CDR3 sequences and most-parsimonious VDJ recombination scenarios. In a later analysis, every TCR beta chain was defined by the combination of its CDR3 amino acid sequence and its V-gene family, and reads without a unique V-gene family were dropped. A later analysis removed 592 highly shared, low-generation-probability nucleotide sequences to deal with suspected cross-contamination and a sequencing artifact. A later analysis calculated a clonal expansion index for each public chain from normalized within-repertoire ranks of inferred template counts. Generation probabilities in a later analysis came from a VDJ recombination model fitted to out-of-frame rearrangements, and those results were checked against IGoR. In a later analysis, hypergeometric tests were used to score TCR-TCR, TCR-HLA and TCR-CMV co-occurrence, with a repertoire-size bias correction applied to TCR pairs. To estimate false discovery rates, a later analysis permuted the HLA or CMV assignments 20 times. In a later analysis, co-occurring TCRs were grouped with DBSCAN, and TCRdist sequence similarity was added when clustering was performed within HLA-allele-positive subsets. For co-occurrence clustering, repertoires with fewer than 30,000 or more than 120,000 public chains were excluded, along with roughly 5 repertoires with anomalous nucleotide sharing. TCRdb limited this immuneACCESS table to in-frame rearrangements with V and J called. A share of clones is missing; checked studies link under half to unresolved V genes, and the rest is unexplained. V and J calls and clone size are as listed in that table; D and trimming were resolved from the DNA. Recorded for this sample are approximately 160,000 clones; around 68% of them occurred a single time. The ten largest account for less than 3.5% of the sample.

The sequence came from a woman between 40 and 50 years old in good health and CMV-seropositive. The specimen was PBMCs.

CDR3 sequence: CASSPSGQETGELFF. The base sequence is TGTGCCAGCAGCCCCTCAGGACAAGAGACCGGGGAGCTGTTTTTT. The chain joins TRBV7-3 to TRBJ2-2, and the D gene may be TRBD1, 5 bases matching. The CDR3 starts with the cysteine, ends with the phenylalanine, and has 15 residues. CDR3 DNA only is kept here, 45 bases in frame from base 1. CDR1 and CDR2 (SGHTA, FQGTGA) derive from the germline V gene. V and J lose 5 bases and 5 bases, and a span of 15 bases separates them.